The next 13 T cell receptor beta chains were all read from a single sample in a study of spatial heterogeneity in lung cancer. Regarding the study as a whole: Counts of expanded alpha and beta TCRs within tumors tracked the tumor nonsynonymous mutation count.

Specified time point: sample taken at primary tumor resection. The antigens these receptors bind are not known. TCRdb ran MiXCR on the 5' RACE reads and lists one entry per CDR3 protein. The table shows about 16,000 distinct CDR3 sequences, with 6.8% occurring only once. The specimen comprised lung tumor tissue, sampled at surgery. Receptors originate from a female donor with early-stage non-small cell lung cancer.

In its sample, this clonotype is medium-sized. The rearrangement uses TRBV12-3 or TRBV12-4 and TRBJ2-3, with 13 bases that match TRBD2. V lost 5 bases and J lost 5; bases outside the gene matches: 4. The CDR3 covers 15 residues. DNA for the CDR3: TGTGCCAGCAGTACGACTAGCGGGGGGAAAGATACGCAGTATTTT. The encoded protein is CASSTTSGGKDTQYF.

This clonotype was recorded many times. The chain joins TRBV4-3 to TRBJ1-2; no clear D gene. V was trimmed by 0 bases and J by 7 bases, leaving 12 bases between them. CDR1 is LGHNA and CDR2 is YSLEER in the germline V gene. This CDR3 spans 14 amino acids. CDR3 in DNA: TGCGCCAGCAGCCAAGATTTAACGACTCTTGGCTACACCTTC. Encoded protein: CASSQDLTTLGYTF.

This clonotype was found many times. The CDR3 nucleotides read TGCAGTGCTAGGGGGGACGGGGTCGAGCAGTACTTC. The encoded protein is CSARGDGVEQYF. The rearrangement links TRBV20-1 to TRBJ2-7; either TRBD1 or TRBD2 may supply D (5 bases each). Germline values: CDR1 DFQATT, CDR2 SNEGSKA (reference sequence). There are 12 residues in the CDR3. V was shortened by 3 bases and J by 6 bases, with 12 bases between the two germline ends.

This clonotype has at least ten counts. This rearrangement joins TRBV5-1 to TRBJ2-6; possibly TRBD1 or TRBD2 for D (5 bases each). V was clipped by 5 bases and J by 4 bases, with 10 bases between them. The germline V gene has CDR1 SGHRS and CDR2 YFSETQ. The CDR3 is made up of 14 amino acids. CDR3 nucleotides: TGCGCCAGCAGTGTGGGACCGGGGGCCAACGTCCTGACTTTC. It is translated as CASSVGPGANVLTF.

This clonotype was detected ten times or more. The rearrangement joins TRBV2 to TRBJ2-7; D unclear. V was pared by 6 bases and J by 1 base, with 7 bases between. The CDR3 runs 12 residues. Germline-derived CDR1 and CDR2 are SNHLY and FYNNEI. CDR3 DNA: TGTGCCAGCAGGGAACGGTCCTACGAGCAGTACTTC. It encodes CASRERSYEQYF.

This chain joins TRBV6-2 or TRBV6-3 and TRBJ2-7; 8 bases fit TRBD2. The trim removed 2 bases at V and 3 bases at J, leaving 0 bases unmatched. Germline CDR1 is MNHEY and CDR2 is SVGEGT. The CDR3 loop spans 13 amino acids. DNA for the CDR3: TGTGCCAGCAGTTACGCGGGGGGCTACGAGCAGTACTTC. Translated: CASSYAGGYEQYF.

This rearrangement joins TRBV5-1 to TRBJ2-1; TRBD1 or TRBD2 may be the D gene (5 bases each). CDR3 length: 16 residues. V lost 5 bases and J lost 5, with 20 bases in between. Germline assignment: CDR1 SGHRS and CDR2 YFSETQ. This CDR3 is CASRPVGTGRDNEQFF. DNA for the CDR3: TGCGCCAGCAGGCCAGTTGGGACGGGCAGGGACAATGAGCAGTTCTTC.

This clonotype was seen many times. The rearrangement links TRBV7-9 to TRBJ1-4, with D hard to call. CDR3 length: 15 amino acids. Germline V CDR1 and CDR2: SEHNR, FQNEAQ (reference sequence). Trimming took 5 bases from V and 8 from J, leaving 18 bases between them. CDR3 nucleotides: TGTGCCAGCAGCCCCGCGCCAAGGGCGGGGGAAAAACTGTTTTTT. Translation: CASSPAPRAGEKLFF.

This clonotype appeared a few times. DNA of the CDR3: TGTGCCAGCAGCCAAGTTGCAGGGGGGAAAGAGACCCAGTACTTC. Its protein is CASSQVAGGKETQYF. V and J are TRBV14 and TRBJ2-5, with a weak D call TRBD1 (7 bases). The CDR3 runs 15 residues. Trimming took 1 base from V and 3 from J, leaving 12 bases between them. Germline CDR1 reads SGHDN; CDR2 reads FVKESK.

The chain recombines TRBV12-3 or TRBV12-4 with TRBJ1-5, with 7 bases that match TRBD1. This CDR3 is built from 13 residues. V lost 5 bases to trimming and J lost 9 bases; unmatched junction nucleotides: 7. CDR3 protein: CASSPPTGMPQHF. CDR3 DNA sequence: TGTGCCAGCAGTCCCCCGACAGGGATGCCCCAGCATTTT.

Sample share makes this clonotype medium-sized. The chain employs TRBV5-1 and TRBJ2-3; TRBD1 aligns across 9 bases. Germline CDR1 is SGHRS and CDR2 is YFSETQ. Trimming took 8 bases from V and 3 from J; bases not matched to a gene: 4. This CDR3 has 13 residues. The CDR3: CAREDRGTDTQYF. The CDR3 nucleotides read TGCGCCAGGGAGGACAGGGGAACAGATACGCAGTATTTT. The full variable domain, rest sourced from reference TRBV5-1 and TRBJ2-3, is KAGVTQTPRYLIKTRGQQVTLSCSPISGHRSVSWYQQTPGQGLQFLFEYFSETQRNKGNFPGRFSGRQFSNSRSEMNVSTLELGDSALYLCAREDRGTDTQYFGPGTRLTVL.

Comments on this clonotype: Just one base apart from a much larger clone, this may be a read error. The genes are TRBV6-1 and TRBJ1-5, with D maybe TRBD1 (5 bases). Germline values: CDR1 MNHNS, CDR2 SASEGT. V lost 0 bases to trimming and J lost 9 bases, with 15 bases between them. This CDR3 is built from 15 residues. The CDR3 coding sequence is TGTGCCAGCAGTGAAGCGACAGCCCCGTCTCGGCCCCAGCATTTT. Amino acids: CASSEATAPSRPQHF.

This clonotype was detected many times. V usage is TRBV12-3 or TRBV12-4 and J usage is TRBJ2-3; perhaps TRBD2 as D (5 bases). V was trimmed by 3 bases and J by 0 bases, leaving 7 bases between them. The CDR3 loop spans 14 amino acids. CDR3 loop: CASSFGGSTDTQYF. In DNA, the CDR3 is TGTGCCAGCAGTTTCGGCGGGAGCACAGATACGCAGTATTTT.